This TCR beta chain was documented in a study of T cells in Graves' hyperthyroidism and ophthalmopathy. The V gene lost 7 bases and the J gene lost 6 bases, with 12 bases spanning the gap. The CDR3 contains 12 residues. Authors of the study amplified TCR beta CDR3 regions from RNA transcripts. First-round RT-PCR targeting the TCR CDR3 was performed with the HTBI primer set. In TCRdb, the multiplex PCR reads were re-called with MiXCR into one record per CDR3 protein. Of about 250,000 distinct CDR3 sequences listed, approximately 25% are singletons. This clonotype was counted many times. J is TRBJ1-1 and V is TRBV12-3 or TRBV12-4; D may be TRBD1 (6 bases). The sequenced material came from blood. The TCR was taken from a woman aged 35 to 49 with Graves' ophthalmopathy. The CDR3 DNA sequence: TGTGCCAGCACCCTGGACAGCTCTGAAGCTTTCTTT. Protein sequence: CASTLDSSEAFF.